These T cell receptor beta chains were read from a single sample in a study of shared clonotypes between healthy human individuals. TCRdb's table, derived via immunoSEQ multiplex PCR, lists solely in-frame clones and lacks some. The table lists millions of clones, approximately 94% of them singletons. Sequencing was performed on naive CD4+ T cells sorted from blood. Every receptor here comes from a man aged 18 to 30 in good health. CDR3s include the opening cysteine and the closing phenylalanine or tryptophan. D genes are given only for firm matches. Clone size is given for some rows only: seen once, a few or many times, or a class if the clone is expanded.

V	size	D	length	J	DNA	CDR3
TRBV11-2	-	TRBD1	16	TRBJ2-5	TGTGCCAGCAGCTCAGGGACAGGGCCCACCGTAGAGACCCAGTACTTC	CASSSGTGPTVETQYF
TRBV19	-	-	15	TRBJ2-7	TGTGCCAGTAAGTTGGGGCACCTCAACTCCTACGAGCAGTACTTC	CASKLGHLNSYEQYF
TRBV19	-	-	17	TRBJ2-1	TGTGCCAGTAGTAGTCCCGGGCGCCATGTGACCTACAATGAGCAGTTCTTC	CASSSPGRHVTYNEQFF
TRBV30	-	-	15	TRBJ1-6	TGTGCCTGGAGTGCGGGGGGGAAAGGAGGATCACCCCTCCACTTT	CAWSAGGKGGSPLHF
TRBV30	once	TRBD1	16	TRBJ2-5	TGTGCCTGGAGTGTACAGACAGGGGCCTGGGGAGAGACCCAGTACTTC	CAWSVQTGAWGETQYF
TRBV18	-	TRBD1	16	TRBJ1-1	TGTGCCAGCTCAGATTACAGGGGGCTGGTGAACACTGAAGCTTTCTTT	CASSDYRGLVNTEAFF
TRBV9	-	-	11	TRBJ2-1	TGTGCCAGCAGCGACCCGTTCCCGCAGTTCTTC	CASSDPFPQFF
TRBV10-3	-	-	14	TRBJ2-7	TGTGCCATCAGGGCGGGCGTGGGGGGATCCGAGCAGTACTTC	CAIRAGVGGSEQYF
TRBV15	-	-	14	TRBJ2-3	TGTGCCACCAGATTCGGCAGTAGCACAGATACGCAGTATTTT	CATRFGSSTDTQYF
TRBV7-9	few	-	15	TRBJ1-5	TGTGCCAGCAGTCAGACCGGGATAGGCAATCAGCCCCAGCATTTT	CASSQTGIGNQPQHF
TRBV4-3	-	-	17	TRBJ2-2	TGCGCCAGCAGTCCACACTCCGGGCCGAGCCGGATCGGGGAGCTGTTTTTT	CASSPHSGPSRIGELFF
TRBV5-1	-	-	15	TRBJ2-6	TGCGCCAGCAGCACAGGGTTCTCTGGGGCCAACGTCCTGACTTTC	CASSTGFSGANVLTF
TRBV11-2	-	-	18	TRBJ1-6	TGTGCCAGCAGCCCTAGGGCCGTTTCGAGCTCCTATAATTCACCCCTCCACTTT	CASSPRAVSSSYNSPLHF
TRBV29-1	-	TRBD1	16	TRBJ2-3	TGCAGCGTTGGGGGGCTCAGGGGGCAAGACACAGATACGCAGTATTTT	CSVGGLRGQDTDTQYF
TRBV19	-	-	17	TRBJ1-5	TGTGCCAGTAGTATATACGGCAGGGAAGAAGTGACTCAGCCCCAGCATTTT	CASSIYGREEVTQPQHF
TRBV6-5	-	TRBD1	14	TRBJ1-2	TGTGCCAGCAGTTACCAACAGGGGTCCTATGGCTACACCTTC	CASSYQQGSYGYTF
TRBV7-9	-	-	15	TRBJ1-2	TGTGCCAGCAGCTTATCTAGGGCCTATAACTATGGCTACACCTTC	CASSLSRAYNYGYTF